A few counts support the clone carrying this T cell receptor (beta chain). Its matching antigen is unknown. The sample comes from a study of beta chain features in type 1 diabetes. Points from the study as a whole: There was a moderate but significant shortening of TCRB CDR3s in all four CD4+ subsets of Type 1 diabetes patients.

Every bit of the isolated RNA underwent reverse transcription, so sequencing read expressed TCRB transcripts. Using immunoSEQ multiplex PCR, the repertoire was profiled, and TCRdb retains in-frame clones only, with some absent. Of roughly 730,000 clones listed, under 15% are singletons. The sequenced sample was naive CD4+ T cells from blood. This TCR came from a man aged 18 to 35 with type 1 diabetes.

CDR3 residues: CASSLTTTQETQYF. DNA for the CDR3: TGCGCCAGCAGCTTGACGACTACCCAAGAGACCCAGTACTTC. The chain employs TRBV5-1 and TRBJ2-5, with D perhaps TRBD2 (5 bases). V was trimmed by 1 base and J by 1 base, leaving 8 bases between them. CDR1 and CDR2 from the germline V gene are SGHRS and YFSETQ. The CDR3 loop spans 14 amino acids.